Shown below are 16 T cell receptor beta chains from a single sample sequenced in a study of cytomegalovirus exposure and HLA in healthy donors. Primers for the PCR totalled 60 Vbeta and 13 Jbeta. Here immunoSEQ multiplex PCR was the method, and the copy in TCRdb shows in-frame clones only, minus some. The sample includes over 85,000 clones, roughly 80% of them seen just once. Sequenced: PBMCs. The receptors come from a male donor in good health and CMV-seropositive.

The sample holds a few counts of this clone. This chain uses TRBV29-1 with TRBJ2-7; 7 nucleotides align to TRBD1. J lost 4 bases, V lost 4 bases, and 10 bases had no gene match. The CDR3 runs to 14 residues. Germline-derived CDR1 and CDR2 are SQVTM and ANQGSEA. CDR3 sequence: CSVARDSPFYEQYF. The CDR3 DNA follows: TGCAGCGTTGCAAGGGACAGCCCTTTTTACGAGCAGTACTTC.

This clone was seen a single time. The genes are TRBV4-2 and TRBJ2-1, with D possibly matching TRBD2 (6 bases). The germline V gene has CDR1 LGHNA and CDR2 YNFKEQ. V gave up 0 bases and J gave up 2 bases, with 8 bases separating them. CDR3 length: 15 residues. CDR3 residues: CASSQESSAYNEQFF. CDR3 DNA: TGTGCCAGCAGCCAAGAGTCTAGCGCCTACAATGAGCAGTTCTTC.

This clone was recorded once. V and J are TRBV6-1 and TRBJ2-7; the D gene is possibly TRBD2 (6 bases). V was pared by 0 bases and J by 0 bases, with 9 bases between. There are 15 residues in the CDR3. The germline V gene encodes CDR1 MNHNS and CDR2 SASEGT. In DNA, the CDR3 is TGTGCCAGCAGTGAAGCGGCCGGGAGCTCCTACGAGCAGTACTTC. Translation gives CASSEAAGSSYEQYF.

The chain employs TRBV19 and TRBJ2-3, with 13 bases matching TRBD2. The CDR3 runs to 16 residues. Germline V lookup: CDR1 LNHDA, CDR2 SQIVND (reference sequence). With 6 bases clipped from V and 4 bases from J, the junction kept 7 bases outside the gene matches. CDR3 in amino acids: CASRTSGRRGPDTQYF. CDR3 coding DNA: TGTGCCAGTAGGACTAGCGGGAGGAGAGGGCCAGATACGCAGTATTTT.

The chain couples TRBV29-1 to TRBJ2-7; a weak D match, TRBD1 (5 bases). CDR3 length equals 13 residues. The V end lost 7 bases, the J end lost 0 bases, and 13 bases lay between the germline ends. The germline CDR1 and CDR2 sequences are SQVTM and ANQGSEA. CDR3 sequence (DNA): TGCAGCGCAGGGCGTACGGACTCCTACGAGCAGTACTTC. It is translated as CSAGRTDSYEQYF.

This clone was observed a single time. In nucleotides, the CDR3 is TGTGCCAGTAGTATTACTAGCAGCGGTGAGCAGTTCTTC. Translating it yields CASSITSSGEQFF. This chain uses TRBV19 with TRBJ2-1; D may be TRBD2 (6 bases). Germline CDR1 reads LNHDA; CDR2 reads SQIVND (reference sequence). The CDR3 length is 13 residues. The V end lost 3 bases, the J end lost 9 bases, and 12 bases lay between the germline ends.

The rearrangement joins TRBV7-6 to TRBJ2-6, with 7 positions matching TRBD1. Looked up from germline, CDR1 is SGHVS and CDR2 is FNYEAQ. The CDR3 has 15 amino acids. The V gene end was trimmed by 4 bases and the J gene end by 3 bases; junction bases not matched to a gene: 3. DNA for the CDR3: TGTGCCAGCAGCTCACAGGGGTATGGGGCCAACGTCCTGACTTTC. Residues: CASSSQGYGANVLTF. Variable domain in full (rest from reference TRBV7-6 and TRBJ2-6): GAGVSQSPRYKVTKRGQDVALRCDPISGHVSLYWYRQALGQGPEFLTYFNYEAQQDKSGLPNDRFSAERPEGSISTLTIQRTEQRDSAMYRCASSSQGYGANVLTFGAGSRLTVL.

CDR3 coding DNA: TGTGCCACCGGCAACTCGGATAGCGGGAGAATTGGGACCCAGTACTTC. Amino acid sequence: CATGNSDSGRIGTQYF. This rearrangement joins TRBV15 to TRBJ2-5, with 9 bases fitting TRBD2. The germline V gene has CDR1 LNHNV and CDR2 YYDKDF (reference sequence). The CDR3 sequence is 16 residues long. V trimming: 8 bases; J trimming: 7 bases; junction bases outside the gene matches: 17.

The chain uses TRBV6-6 and TRBJ1-2; 8 bases are a match to TRBD1. With V trimmed by 5 bases and J by 3 bases, 11 bases remained unmatched. Germline values: CDR1 MNHNY, CDR2 SVGAGI (reference sequence). The CDR3 sequence is 16 residues long. CDR3 residues: CASSRSGQGADYGYTF. CDR3 bases: TGTGCCAGCAGTCGGTCCGGGCAGGGGGCTGACTATGGCTACACCTTC.

This chain links TRBV5-4 with TRBJ2-1; TRBD2 aligns across 11 bases. Per germline, CDR1 SGHNT and CDR2 YYREEE (reference sequence). The CDR3 has 17 residues. The V segment lost 5 bases and the J segment 4 bases; nucleotides outside the gene matches: 11. In nucleotides, the CDR3 is TGTGCCAGCAGTCGGGGGCCTACTAGCGGGAGTTACAATGAGCAGTTCTTC. Protein sequence: CASSRGPTSGSYNEQFF.

This chain uses TRBV6-4 with TRBJ1-2; 7 nucleotides match TRBD1. Germline CDR1 MRHNA, CDR2 SNTAGT. The CDR3 has 13 residues. The ends lost 10 bases at V and 0 bases at J; junction bases unmatched: 5. Written as DNA, the CDR3 is TGTGCCACTTCGACAGGGCCTAACTATGGCTACACCTTC. Translation gives CATSTGPNYGYTF.

The chain is built from TRBV29-1 and TRBJ2-7; 9 nucleotides line up with TRBD1. V was clipped by 3 bases and J by 0 bases; unmatched bases: 3. The CDR3 consists of 14 residues. CDR1 is SQVTM and CDR2 is ANQGSEA in the germline V gene. CDR3 sequence: CSVEGTGPSYEQYF. For the CDR3, the DNA is TGCAGCGTTGAGGGGACAGGGCCCTCCTACGAGCAGTACTTC.

This clone came up a few times. This sequence joins TRBV4-1 and TRBJ1-2; TRBD1 matches 9 bases. V lost 1 base and J lost 6; bases outside the gene matches: 9. The germline V gene has CDR1 MGHRA and CDR2 YSYEKL. This CDR3 spans 16 amino acids. The CDR3 DNA reads as TGCGCCAGCAGCCAAGTTCCGGGACAGGGATATAATGGCTACACCTTC. Translating gives CASSQVPGQGYNGYTF.

The chain employs TRBV28 and TRBJ2-4; 10 bases line up with TRBD1. CDR1 is MDHEN, CDR2 SYDVKM, per germline. The CDR3 covers 15 residues. V shed 6 bases and J 6 bases; nucleotides not matched to a gene: 8. The CDR3 DNA follows: TGTGCCAGCAGGGGCCCGGGACAGGGGAGAAACATTCAGTACTTC. The encoded protein is CASRGPGQGRNIQYF.

The chain employs TRBV27 and TRBJ2-4; 9 nucleotides align to TRBD1. This CDR3 has 14 residues. After removal of 3 bases from V and 7 bases from J, the junction contained 4 bases not matched to a gene. Germline V gene lookup returns CDR1 MNHEY and CDR2 SMNVEV (reference sequence). Here the CDR3 reads CASSFRDRANIQYF. The CDR3 coding sequence is TGTGCCAGCAGTTTCCGGGACAGGGCGAACATTCAGTACTTC.

V usage is TRBV29-1 and J usage is TRBJ2-5, with D possibly TRBD2 on 5 matching bases. The CDR3 totals 16 residues. The germline V and J ends were trimmed by 7 bases and 5 bases, with 26 bases remaining between them. Germline CDR1 SQVTM, CDR2 ANQGSEA. CDR3: CSDSELRGLNGETQYF. The CDR3 DNA follows: TGCAGCGACTCGGAACTACGTGGACTCAACGGGGAGACCCAGTACTTC. Based on the CDR3 plus reference TRBV29-1 and TRBJ2-5, the full variable domain is SAVISQKPSRDICQRGTSLTIQCQVDSQVTMMFWYRQQPGQSLTLIATANQGSEATYESGFVIDKFPISRPNLTFSTLTVSNMSPEDSSIYLCSDSELRGLNGETQYFGPGTRLLVL.